The present TCR beta chain was sequenced within a study of T cell repertoires in ileal Crohn's disease. Time point given: proximal margin of the surgical specimen (macroscopically non-inflamed). CDR3 length: 15 amino acids. Germline CDR1 MGHRA, CDR2 YSYEKL. V was trimmed by 0 bases and J by 3 bases, leaving 11 bases between them. The data were produced by immunoSEQ multiplex PCR, yet TCRdb's version contains in-frame clones alone and is incomplete. The data hold thousands of clones, with roughly 72% observed a single time. The V gene is TRBV4-1, the J gene TRBJ2-5, with D perhaps TRBD1 (5 bases). The TCR was taken from an adult with Crohn's disease. The sequenced sample was ileal tissue. CDR3 nucleotides: TGCGCCAGCAGCCAAGATGGCAGGGTGGAAGAGACCCAGTACTTC. Protein sequence: CASSQDGRVEETQYF.